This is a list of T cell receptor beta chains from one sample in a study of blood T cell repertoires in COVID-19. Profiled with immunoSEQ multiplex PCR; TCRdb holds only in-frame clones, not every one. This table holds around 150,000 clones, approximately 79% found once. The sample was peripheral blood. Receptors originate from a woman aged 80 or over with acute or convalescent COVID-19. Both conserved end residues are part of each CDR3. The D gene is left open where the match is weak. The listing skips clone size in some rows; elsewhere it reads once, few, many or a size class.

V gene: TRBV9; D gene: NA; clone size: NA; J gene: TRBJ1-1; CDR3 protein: CASSARGVNTEAFF; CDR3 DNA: TGTGCCAGCAGCGCCAGGGGAGTGAACACTGAAGCTTTCTTT
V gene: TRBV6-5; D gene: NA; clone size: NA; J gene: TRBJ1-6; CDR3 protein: CASGSGYNSPLHF; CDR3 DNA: TGTGCCAGCGGGTCAGGGTATAATTCACCCCTCCACTTT
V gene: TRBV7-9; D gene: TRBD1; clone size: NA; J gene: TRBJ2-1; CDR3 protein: CASSYRDRAANEQFF; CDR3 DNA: TGTGCCAGCAGTTATAGGGACAGGGCTGCCAATGAGCAGTTCTTC
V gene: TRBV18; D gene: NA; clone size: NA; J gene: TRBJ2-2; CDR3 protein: CASSPRGPGDTGELFF; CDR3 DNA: TGTGCCAGCTCACCACGCGGACCGGGGGACACCGGGGAGCTGTTTTTT
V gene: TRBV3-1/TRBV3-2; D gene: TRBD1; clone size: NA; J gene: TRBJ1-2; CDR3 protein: CASSHLGQVYGYTF; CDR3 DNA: TGTGCCAGCAGCCACTTGGGACAGGTCTATGGCTACACCTTC
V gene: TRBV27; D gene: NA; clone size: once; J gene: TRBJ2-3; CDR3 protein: CASSLVLANMNTDTQYF; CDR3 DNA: TGTGCCAGCAGTTTGGTCCTAGCGAATATGAACACAGATACGCAGTATTTT
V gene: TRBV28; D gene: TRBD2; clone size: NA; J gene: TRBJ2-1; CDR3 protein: CATSGGKGSGRALNEQFF; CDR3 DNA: TGTGCCACCTCAGGGGGCAAGGGTAGCGGGAGGGCCCTCAATGAGCAGTTCTTC
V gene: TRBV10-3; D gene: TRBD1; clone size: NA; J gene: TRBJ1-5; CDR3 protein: CAISERDRSNQPQHF; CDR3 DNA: TGTGCCATCAGTGAGAGGGACAGGAGCAATCAGCCCCAGCATTTT
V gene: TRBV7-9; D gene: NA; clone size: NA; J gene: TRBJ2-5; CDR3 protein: CASSSGQLDETQYF; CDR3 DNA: TGTGCCAGCAGCTCGGGACAACTGGACGAGACCCAGTACTTC
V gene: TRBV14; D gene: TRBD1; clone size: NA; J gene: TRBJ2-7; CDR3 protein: CASSRMGQGGSYEQYF; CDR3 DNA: TGTGCCAGCAGCCGGATGGGACAGGGAGGATCCTACGAGCAGTACTTC
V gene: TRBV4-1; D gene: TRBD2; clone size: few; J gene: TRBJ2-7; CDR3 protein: CASSQDLTSGRIYEQYF; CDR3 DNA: TGCGCCAGCAGCCAGGACCTGACTAGCGGGAGAATATACGAGCAGTACTTC
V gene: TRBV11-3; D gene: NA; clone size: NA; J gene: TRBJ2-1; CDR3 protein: CASSPGQYNEQFF; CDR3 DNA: TGTGCCAGCAGCCCCGGACAGTACAATGAGCAGTTCTTC
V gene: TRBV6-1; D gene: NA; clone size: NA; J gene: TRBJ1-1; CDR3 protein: CASSEATGRPTEAFF; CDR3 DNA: TGTGCCAGCAGTGAAGCTACAGGGAGACCCACTGAAGCTTTCTTT
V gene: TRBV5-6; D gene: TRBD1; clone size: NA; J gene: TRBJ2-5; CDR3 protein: CASSLGNRGWVQETQYF; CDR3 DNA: TGTGCCAGCAGCTTGGGTAACAGGGGGTGGGTACAAGAGACCCAGTACTTC
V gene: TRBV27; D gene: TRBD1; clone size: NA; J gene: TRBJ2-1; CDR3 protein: CASSPIQGYEQFF; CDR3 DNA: TGTGCCAGCAGTCCTATACAGGGGTATGAGCAGTTCTTC
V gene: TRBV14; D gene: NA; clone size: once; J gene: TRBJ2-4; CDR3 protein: CASSRLGQTVYF; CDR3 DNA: TGTGCCAGCAGCCGCCTTGGGCAAACGGTGTACTTC
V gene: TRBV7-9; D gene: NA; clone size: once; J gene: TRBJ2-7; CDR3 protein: CASSPDSGGEQYF; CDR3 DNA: TGTGCCAGCAGCCCGGACAGCGGAGGCGAGCAGTACTTC
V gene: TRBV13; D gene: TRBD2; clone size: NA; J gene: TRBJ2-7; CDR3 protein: CASSRSLTSGIYEQYF; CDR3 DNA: TGTGCCAGCAGCCGCTCCCTTACTAGCGGGATCTACGAGCAGTACTTC
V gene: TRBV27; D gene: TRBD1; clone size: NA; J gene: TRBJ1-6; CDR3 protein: CASSFKSFRGSPLHF; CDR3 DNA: TGTGCCAGCAGTTTCAAATCGTTCAGGGGGTCACCCCTCCACTTT
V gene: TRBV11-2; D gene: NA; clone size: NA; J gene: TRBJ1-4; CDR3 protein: CASSLALTESFEKLFF; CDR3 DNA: TGTGCCAGCAGCTTAGCCCTGACGGAGAGTTTTGAAAAACTGTTTTTT
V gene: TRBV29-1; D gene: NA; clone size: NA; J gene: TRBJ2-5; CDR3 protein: CSVVVAGETQYF; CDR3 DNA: TGCAGCGTTGTGGTGGCGGGAGAGACCCAGTACTTC
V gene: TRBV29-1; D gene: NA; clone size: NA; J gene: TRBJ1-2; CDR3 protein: CSADHGVDGYTF; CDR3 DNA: TGCAGCGCAGACCACGGGGTGGATGGCTACACCTTC
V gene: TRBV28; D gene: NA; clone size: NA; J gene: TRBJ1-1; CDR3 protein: CASSLEVTEAFF; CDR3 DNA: TGTGCCAGCAGTTTAGAGGTCACTGAAGCTTTCTTT
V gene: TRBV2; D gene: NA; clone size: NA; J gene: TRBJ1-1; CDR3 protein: CASSEVRGARTEAFF; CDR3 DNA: TGTGCCAGCAGTGAAGTTCGGGGGGCAAGAACTGAAGCTTTCTTT
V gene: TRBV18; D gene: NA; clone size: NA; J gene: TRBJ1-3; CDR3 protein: CASSPPELSSGNTIYF; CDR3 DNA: TGTGCCAGCTCACCACCTGAGCTCTCCTCTGGAAACACCATATATTTT
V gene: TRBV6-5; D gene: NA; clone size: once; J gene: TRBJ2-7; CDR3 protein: CASSYLGAQTYEQYF; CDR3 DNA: TGTGCCAGCAGTTACTTAGGGGCCCAAACCTACGAGCAGTACTTC
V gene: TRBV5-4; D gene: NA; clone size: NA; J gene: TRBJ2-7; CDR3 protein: CASSFGGGTYEQYF; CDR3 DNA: TGTGCCAGCAGCTTCGGTGGCGGGACGTACGAGCAGTACTTC
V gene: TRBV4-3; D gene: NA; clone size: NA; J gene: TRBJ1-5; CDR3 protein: CASSQERGGTLGNQPQHF; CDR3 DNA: TGCGCCAGCAGCCAAGAGAGGGGGGGGACCCTTGGCAATCAGCCCCAGCATTTT
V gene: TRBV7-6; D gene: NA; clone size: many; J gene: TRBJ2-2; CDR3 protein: CASSLLPRGGQPGELFF; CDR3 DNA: TGTGCCAGCAGCTTACTTCCCCGAGGAGGGCAGCCCGGGGAGCTGTTTTTT
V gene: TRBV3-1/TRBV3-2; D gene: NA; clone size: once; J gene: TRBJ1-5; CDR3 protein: CASSQVSGQPQHF; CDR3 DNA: TGTGCCAGCAGCCAAGTGTCGGGTCAGCCCCAGCATTTT
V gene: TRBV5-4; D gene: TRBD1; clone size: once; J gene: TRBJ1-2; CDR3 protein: CASSLPGQGPNGYTF; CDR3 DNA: TGTGCCAGCAGCCTACCGGGACAGGGCCCTAATGGCTACACCTTC
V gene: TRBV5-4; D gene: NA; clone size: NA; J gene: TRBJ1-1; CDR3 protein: CASSLGSGGMNTEAFF; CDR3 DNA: TGTGCCAGCAGCTTGGGATCGGGGGGCATGAACACTGAAGCTTTCTTT
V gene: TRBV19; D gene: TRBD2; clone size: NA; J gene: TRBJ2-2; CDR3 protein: CASSSLAGNTGELFF; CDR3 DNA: TGTGCCAGTAGTAGCTTAGCGGGAAACACCGGGGAGCTGTTTTTT
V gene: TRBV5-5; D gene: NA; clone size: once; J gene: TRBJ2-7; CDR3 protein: CASRRGEGQGNTYEQYF; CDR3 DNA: TGTGCCAGCAGGAGAGGAGAGGGGCAGGGGAATACCTACGAGCAGTACTTC
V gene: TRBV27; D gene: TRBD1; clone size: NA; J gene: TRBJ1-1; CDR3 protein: CASSQSGGWGTEAFF; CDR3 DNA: TGTGCCAGCAGCCAATCAGGGGGCTGGGGCACTGAAGCTTTCTTT
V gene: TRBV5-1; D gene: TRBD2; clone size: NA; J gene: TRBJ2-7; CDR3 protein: CASSFGLDFSYEQYF; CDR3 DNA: TGCGCCAGCAGCTTCGGACTAGACTTTTCCTACGAGCAGTACTTC
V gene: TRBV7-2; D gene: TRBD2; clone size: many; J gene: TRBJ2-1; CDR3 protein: CASSLKGGGGTSYNEQFF; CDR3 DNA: TGTGCCAGCAGCTTAAAGGGAGGCGGGGGTACCTCCTACAATGAGCAGTTCTTC
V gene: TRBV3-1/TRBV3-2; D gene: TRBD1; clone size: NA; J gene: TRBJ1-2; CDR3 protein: CASSQHRQGDGYTF; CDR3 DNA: TGTGCCAGCAGCCAACACCGACAGGGCGATGGCTACACCTTC
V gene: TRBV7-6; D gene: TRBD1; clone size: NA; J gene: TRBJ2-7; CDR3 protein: CASSPGQGDSYEQYF; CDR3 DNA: TGTGCCAGCAGCCCGGGACAGGGAGACTCCTACGAGCAGTACTTC
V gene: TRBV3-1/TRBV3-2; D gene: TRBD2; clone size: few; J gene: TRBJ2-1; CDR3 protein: CASSQDSSGRSLFF; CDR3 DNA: TGTGCCAGCAGCCAAGACTCTAGCGGGAGGTCCCTGTTCTTC
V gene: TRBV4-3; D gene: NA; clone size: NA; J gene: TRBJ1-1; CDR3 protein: CASSQGGGRRNTEAFF; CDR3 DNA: TGCGCCAGCAGCCAAGGGGGGGGCCGACGGAACACTGAAGCTTTCTTT
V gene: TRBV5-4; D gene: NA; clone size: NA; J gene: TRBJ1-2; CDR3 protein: CASSLEGADSIYGYTF; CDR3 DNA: TGTGCCAGCAGCCTGGAAGGAGCCGACAGCATCTATGGCTACACCTTC
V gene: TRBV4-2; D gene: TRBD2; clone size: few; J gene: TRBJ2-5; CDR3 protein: CASSPGGAGGPGQETQYF; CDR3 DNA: TGTGCCAGCAGCCCAGGGGGAGCGGGGGGGCCCGGTCAAGAGACCCAGTACTTC
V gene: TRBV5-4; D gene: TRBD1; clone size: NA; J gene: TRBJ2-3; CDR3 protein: CASSRGQSPPTQYF; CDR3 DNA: TGTGCCAGCAGCCGGGGACAGAGCCCCCCTACGCAGTATTTT
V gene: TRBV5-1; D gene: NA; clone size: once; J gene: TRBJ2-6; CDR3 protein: CASSLSGRASGANVLTF; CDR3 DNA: TGCGCCAGCAGCTTGAGTGGCAGGGCGTCTGGGGCCAACGTCCTGACTTTC
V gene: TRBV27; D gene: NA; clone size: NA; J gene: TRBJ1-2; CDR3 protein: CASSLEGDGYTF; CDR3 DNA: TGTGCCAGCAGTTTAGAGGGTGACGGCTACACCTTC
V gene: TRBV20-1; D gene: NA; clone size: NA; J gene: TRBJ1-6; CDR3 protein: CRDGGSPLHF; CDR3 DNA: TGCAGGGATGGAGGATCACCCCTCCACTTT
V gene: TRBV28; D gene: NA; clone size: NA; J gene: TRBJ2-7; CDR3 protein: CASSPVGGTYSSYEQYF; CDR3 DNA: TGTGCCAGCAGTCCAGTGGGCGGGACCTACAGCTCCTACGAGCAGTACTTC